Listed below are T cell receptor beta chains from one sample, sequenced in a study of blood T cell repertoires in COVID-19. Clones were read by immunoSEQ multiplex PCR, and TCRdb kept only the in-frame ones, dropping some. The table records roughly 150,000 clones, under 90% of them present only once. Material: peripheral blood. Source of these receptors: a woman at least 80 years old with acute or convalescent COVID-19. Each CDR3 is given with its conserved first and last residue. The D gene is left open where the match is weak. Not every row has a clone size; where given, it reads once, few, many or a size class.

V gene,J gene,clone size,D gene,CDR3 DNA,CDR3 protein
TRBV7-9,TRBJ1-5,many,NA,TGTGCCAGCAGCTATGACTCGCAGCCCCAGCATTTT,CASSYDSQPQHF
TRBV19,TRBJ2-5,NA,NA,TGTGCCAGTAGTATAGTTGCGGGGACGGGAGAGACCCAGTACTTC,CASSIVAGTGETQYF
TRBV2,TRBJ2-7,NA,NA,TGTGCCAGCGAGGGGGTCGGGGTCTACGAGCAGTACTTC,CASEGVGVYEQYF
TRBV6-2/TRBV6-3,TRBJ1-1,NA,NA,TGTGCCAGCAGTCAAGGGGAAAAAGCTTTCTTT,CASSQGEKAFF
TRBV21-1,TRBJ2-7,NA,NA,TGTGCCAGCAGCGTCGGACAGGGGGGCTCCTACGAGCAGTACTTC,CASSVGQGGSYEQYF
TRBV7-2,TRBJ1-6,NA,NA,TGTGCCAGCAGCTTAGCAACACCTTCCCCACTCCACTTT,CASSLATPSPLHF
TRBV5-1,TRBJ2-2,few,NA,TGCGCCAGCAGCTTTGACAGCCCGAACACCGGGGAGCTGTTTTTT,CASSFDSPNTGELFF
TRBV6-5,TRBJ2-1,NA,TRBD2,TGTGCCAGCAGTAGACTAGCGGGGGACGGGGAGCAGTTCTTC,CASSRLAGDGEQFF
TRBV28,TRBJ1-2,NA,NA,TGTGCCAGCAGTTTGTTGGGACTCAGCTATGGCTACACCTTC,CASSLLGLSYGYTF
TRBV18,TRBJ1-1,NA,NA,TGTGCCAGCTCACCGATAAGCCCGAACACTGAAGCTTTCTTT,CASSPISPNTEAFF
TRBV19,TRBJ2-1,NA,NA,TGTGCCAGTAGTGTAGCTATCCGCTCCTACAATGAGCAGTTCTTC,CASSVAIRSYNEQFF
TRBV24-1,TRBJ2-1,NA,NA,TGTGCCAGCCAATACGACGGGGACAATGAGCAGTTCTTC,CASQYDGDNEQFF
TRBV28,TRBJ1-2,NA,NA,TGTGCCAGCAGTTTACAGCCGAACAGTGGGAACTATGGCTACACCTTC,CASSLQPNSGNYGYTF
TRBV11-1,TRBJ2-7,NA,NA,TGTGCCAGCAGCTTCCCCGGGACTGGAACCTACGAGCAGTACTTC,CASSFPGTGTYEQYF
TRBV6-2/TRBV6-3,TRBJ1-5,NA,TRBD1,TGTGCCAGCAGCTCTCCCCTGGGACAGGTTTATCCCCAGGATCAGCCCCAGCATTTT,CASSSPLGQVYPQDQPQHF
TRBV20-1,TRBJ1-1,NA,TRBD1,TGCAGTGCTAGTGGAGGGCGTGACAGGGTGAACACTGAAGCTTTCTTT,CSASGGRDRVNTEAFF
TRBV7-2,TRBJ1-5,once,NA,TGTGCCAGCAGCTTAAGTGTCCGGGAGCCCCAGCATTTT,CASSLSVREPQHF
TRBV5-4,TRBJ2-4,NA,TRBD1,TGTGCCAGCAGCACCGGGACAGGTAACGCCAAAAACATTCAGTACTTC,CASSTGTGNAKNIQYF
TRBV18,TRBJ2-1,NA,TRBD2,TGTGCCAGCTCACCACTAGCGGGGGACTACAATGAGCAGTTCTTC,CASSPLAGDYNEQFF
TRBV5-1,TRBJ2-7,NA,NA,TGCGCCAGCAGCACAGGGACCAACTACGAGCAGTACTTC,CASSTGTNYEQYF
TRBV25-1,TRBJ2-3,NA,TRBD2,TGTGCCAGCAGCGCTCTAGCGGGAGAGACAGATACGCAGTATTTT,CASSALAGETDTQYF
TRBV29-1,TRBJ1-4,NA,TRBD1,TGCAGCGCCCTGCCGGGGACAGGGGGCGAAAAACTGTTTTTT,CSALPGTGGEKLFF
TRBV7-8,TRBJ2-2,few,TRBD2,TGTGCCAGCAGCTTAGTGGGAGGGAGGGGTAACACCGGGGAGCTGTTTTTT,CASSLVGGRGNTGELFF
TRBV7-2,TRBJ2-1,NA,NA,TGTGCCAGCAGCTTAGCGGGAGGCCCCTACAATGAGCAGTTCTTC,CASSLAGGPYNEQFF
TRBV5-1,TRBJ1-2,NA,TRBD1,TGCGCCAGCAGCCAGACAGGGGGAAACTATGGCTACACCTTC,CASSQTGGNYGYTF
TRBV5-1,TRBJ2-7,NA,TRBD1,TGCGCCAGCAGCCTCGGGACAGGGGGCTTGCACGAGCAGTACTTC,CASSLGTGGLHEQYF
TRBV29-1,TRBJ1-1,NA,TRBD1,TGCAGCGTTGGTTTGACAGGGTCAACTGAAGCTTTCTTT,CSVGLTGSTEAFF
TRBV5-4,TRBJ1-1,few,TRBD1,TGTGCCAGCAGCATCCGGGACAGGGAGAACACTGAAGCTTTCTTT,CASSIRDRENTEAFF
TRBV6-2/TRBV6-3,TRBJ1-1,NA,NA,TGTGCCAGCAGTCCAAGGGGGGGGCTAAGGAACACTGAAGCTTTCTTT,CASSPRGGLRNTEAFF
TRBV5-1,TRBJ2-7,NA,NA,TGCGCCAGCAGCTTGGTTGTCAGTGTGGCCAACGAGCAGTACTTC,CASSLVVSVANEQYF
TRBV28,TRBJ1-5,NA,NA,TGTGCCAGCAGTTTACTGCGATCCGGCAATCAGCCCCAGCATTTT,CASSLLRSGNQPQHF
TRBV27,TRBJ2-7,NA,TRBD2,TGTGCCAGCAGTTTAAAGCGGGAGCCCGACGAGCAGTACTTC,CASSLKREPDEQYF
TRBV28,TRBJ1-1,NA,NA,TGTGCCAGCAGTCCTATTAGGGGGAACACTGAAGCTTTCTTT,CASSPIRGNTEAFF
TRBV7-2,TRBJ2-1,NA,NA,TGTGCCAGCAGCTTAGTTCTGGCATCCTACAATGAGCAGTTCTTC,CASSLVLASYNEQFF
TRBV28,TRBJ1-2,NA,NA,TGTGCCAGTATGGGCCCTAACTATGGCTACACCTTC,CASMGPNYGYTF
TRBV7-2,TRBJ1-5,NA,TRBD1,TGTGCCAGCAGCTACGACAGGGGTAATCAGCCCCAGCATTTT,CASSYDRGNQPQHF
TRBV6-5,TRBJ1-1,NA,NA,TGTGCCAGCAATCGGCAGGGGTGGACTGAAGCTTTCTTT,CASNRQGWTEAFF
TRBV6-5,TRBJ2-3,NA,TRBD2,TGTGCCAGCAGTTCCAGCGGGAGGAGTAGCACAGATACGCAGTATTTT,CASSSSGRSSTDTQYF